This TCR beta chain is from a study of T cell responses to AZD1222 COVID-19 vaccine. Findings and limits, study-wide: It was only six AZD1222 recipients who were seropositive at baseline.

Concerning this clone: Its matching antigen is unknown.

This CDR3 contains 15 residues. Germline V gene data show CDR1 as SNHLY and CDR2 as FYNNEI. J gave up 0 bases and V 4 bases, and 4 bases lay outside the gene matches. Sequencing was performed with immunoSEQ multiplex PCR; in TCRdb, only in-frame clones are kept and a portion is missing. The sample lists over 150,000 clones, about 89% seen once, with under 4% in the top ten. The origin of this receptor is an adult who received the AZD1222 COVID-19 vaccine. The sample in question was peripheral blood, obtained 28 days after the second AZD1222 dose. This chain joins TRBV2 and TRBJ2-7, with 9 bases fitting TRBD2. CDR3 in DNA: TGTGCCAGCAGTGGCGTGACTAGCGGCTCCTACGAGCAGTACTTC. This sequence encodes CASSGVTSGSYEQYF.